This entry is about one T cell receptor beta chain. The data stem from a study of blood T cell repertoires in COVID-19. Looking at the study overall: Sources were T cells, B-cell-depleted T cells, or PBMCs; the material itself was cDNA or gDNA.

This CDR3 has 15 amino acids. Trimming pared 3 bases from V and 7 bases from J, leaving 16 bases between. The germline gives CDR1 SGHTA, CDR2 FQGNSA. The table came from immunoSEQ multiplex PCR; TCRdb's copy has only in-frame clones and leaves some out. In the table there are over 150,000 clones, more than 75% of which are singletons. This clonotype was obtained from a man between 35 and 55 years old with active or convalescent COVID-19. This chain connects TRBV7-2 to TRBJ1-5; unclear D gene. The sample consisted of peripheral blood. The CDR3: CASSLEVGNGQPQHF. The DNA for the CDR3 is TGTGCCAGCAGCTTGGAGGTAGGGAACGGACAGCCCCAGCATTTT. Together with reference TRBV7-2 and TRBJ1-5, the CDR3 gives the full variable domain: GAGVSQSPSNKVTEKGKDVELRCDPISGHTALYWYRQSLGQGLEFLIYFQGNSAPDKSGLPSDRFSAERTGGSVSTLTIQRTQQEDSAVYLCASSLEVGNGQPQHFGDGTRLSIL.